This paragraph covers one TCR beta chain sequence. Germline V lookup: CDR1 MRHNA, CDR2 SNTAGT. The V gene lost 2 bases and the J gene lost 0 bases, with 11 bases spanning the gap. The CDR3 is made up of 15 amino acids. This entry belongs to a study of T cells in Graves' hyperthyroidism and ophthalmopathy. The investigators amplified TCR beta CDR3 regions from RNA transcripts. HTBI primers were employed in a first-round RT-PCR of the TCR CDR3. TCRdb used MiXCR to reprocess the multiplex PCR reads, holding one entry per CDR3 protein. The table lists about 760,000 distinct CDR3 sequences, around 40% of them singletons.

The J gene is TRBJ2-7, the V gene TRBV6-4, with D tentatively TRBD2 (5 bases). This receptor was obtained from a woman between 40 and 55 years old with Graves' hyperthyroidism. Sequences were obtained from blood. For the CDR3, the DNA is TGTGCCAGCAGTGACGGGAGACCCTTCTCCTACGAGCAGTACTTC. It translates to CASSDGRPFSYEQYF.